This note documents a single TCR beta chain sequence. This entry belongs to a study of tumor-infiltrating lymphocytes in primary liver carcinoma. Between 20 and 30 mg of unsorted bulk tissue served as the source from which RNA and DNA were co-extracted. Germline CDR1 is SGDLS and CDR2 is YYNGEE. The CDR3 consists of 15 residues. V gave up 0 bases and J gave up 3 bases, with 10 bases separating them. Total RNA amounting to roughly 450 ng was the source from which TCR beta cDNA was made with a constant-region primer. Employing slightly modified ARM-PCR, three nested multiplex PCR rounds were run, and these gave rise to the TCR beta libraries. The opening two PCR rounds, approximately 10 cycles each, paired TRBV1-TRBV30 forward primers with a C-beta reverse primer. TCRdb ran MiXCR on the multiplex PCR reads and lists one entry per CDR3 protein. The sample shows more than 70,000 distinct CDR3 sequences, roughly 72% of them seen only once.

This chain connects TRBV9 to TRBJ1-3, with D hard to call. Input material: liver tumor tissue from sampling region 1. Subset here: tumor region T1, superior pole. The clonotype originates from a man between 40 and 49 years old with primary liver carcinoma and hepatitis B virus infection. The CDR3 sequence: CASSVESWVGNTIYF. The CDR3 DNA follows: TGTGCCAGCAGCGTAGAATCATGGGTTGGAAACACCATATATTTT.